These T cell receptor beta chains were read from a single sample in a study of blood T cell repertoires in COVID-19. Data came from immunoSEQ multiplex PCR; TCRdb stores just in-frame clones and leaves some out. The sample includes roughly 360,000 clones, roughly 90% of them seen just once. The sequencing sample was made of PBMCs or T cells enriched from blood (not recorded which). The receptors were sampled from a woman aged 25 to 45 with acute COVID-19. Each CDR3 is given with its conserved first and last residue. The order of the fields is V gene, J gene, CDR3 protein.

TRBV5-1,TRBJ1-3,CASSPTGSGNTIYF
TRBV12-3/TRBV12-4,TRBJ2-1,CASSQTGGVGGVF
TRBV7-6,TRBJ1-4,CASSPQTGGSLNEKLFF
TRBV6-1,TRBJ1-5,CASSEPEVRNQPQHF
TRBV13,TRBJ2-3,CASSSGLAGPSTDTQYF
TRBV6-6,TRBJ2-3,CASRGAGGPTDTQYF
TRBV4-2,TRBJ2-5,CASSQPTGVETQYF
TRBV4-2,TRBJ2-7,CASSQARVLSYEQYF
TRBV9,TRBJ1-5,CASSVEGGQPQHF
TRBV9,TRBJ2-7,CASSVGLAVNSYEQYF
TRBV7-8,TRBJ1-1,CASSSPLTGKNTEAFF
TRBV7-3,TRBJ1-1,CASGATINTEAFF
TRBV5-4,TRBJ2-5,CASSLGTSGGAEETQYF
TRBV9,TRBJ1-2,CASSSQGRGGYTF
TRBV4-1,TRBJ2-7,CASSQNLAYEQYF
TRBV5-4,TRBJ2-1,CASSFGLTRNEQFF
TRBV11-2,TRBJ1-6,CASSFGQGNSPLHF
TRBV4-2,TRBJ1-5,CASSQGGYIANQPQHF
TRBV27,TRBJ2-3,CASSLFSGVRTDTQYF
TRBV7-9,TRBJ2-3,CASSLLSDTQYF
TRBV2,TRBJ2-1,CASSVLAGGNEQFF
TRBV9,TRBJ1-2,CASSDGYGYTF
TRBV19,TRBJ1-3,CASMKRTRGGNTIYF
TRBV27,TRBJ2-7,CASSPTTGGFYEQYF
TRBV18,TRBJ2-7,CASSRQGGTYEQYF